Listed below are T cell receptor beta chains from one sample, sequenced in a study of blood T cells in healthy people across ages. TCRdb reprocessed the 5' RACE reads via MiXCR and lists one record per CDR3 protein. The data contain about 1.5 million distinct CDR3 sequences, under 55% of them singletons. Specimen: blood. These receptors originate from a woman aged 18 to 35 in good health. Both conserved end residues are part of each CDR3. D genes are given only for firm matches. Part of the rows lack a size; the others show once, few, many or a class for expanded clones.

v_call	clone_size	d_call	j_call	cdr3_aa	cdr3_nt
TRBV24-1	NA	NA	TRBJ2-3	CATSGLVGPADTQYF	TGTGCCACCAGTGGTTTGGTGGGACCGGCAGATACGCAGTATTTT
TRBV7-2	NA	TRBD2	TRBJ2-5	CASSSGLAGGSEETQYF	TGTGCCAGCAGCTCGGGACTAGCGGGGGGGTCGGAAGAGACCCAGTACTTC
TRBV5-1	NA	TRBD2	TRBJ2-7	CASSLDGLAGAEQYF	TGCGCCAGCAGCTTGGACGGACTAGCGGGAGCCGAGCAGTACTTC
TRBV25-1	NA	NA	TRBJ2-7	CASSPPGVGLTYEQYF	TGTGCCAGCAGCCCCCCGGGTGTAGGGCTAACCTACGAGCAGTACTTC
TRBV7-3	NA	NA	TRBJ1-1	CASRPQGQNTEAFF	TGTGCCAGCAGACCGCAAGGACAGAACACTGAAGCTTTCTTT
TRBV4-2	many	NA	TRBJ2-1	CASSQDPSYNEQFF	TGCGCCAGCAGCCAAGATCCCAGTTACAATGAGCAGTTCTTC
TRBV9	NA	NA	TRBJ1-2	CASSEQGLNYGYTF	TGTGCCAGCAGCGAGCAGGGCCTAAACTATGGCTACACCTTC
TRBV5-1	NA	NA	TRBJ2-7	CASKQGGINEQYF	TGCGCCAGCAAACAGGGGGGGATTAATGAGCAGTACTTC
TRBV15	NA	NA	TRBJ1-2	CATSRDPGTYGHTF	TGTGCCACCAGCAGAGATCCGGGCACCTATGGCCACACCTTC
TRBV2	NA	NA	TRBJ1-3	CASSDQSAGAGNTIYF	TGTGCCAGCAGTGATCAGAGCGCGGGGGCGGGAAACACCATATATTTT
TRBV7-9	NA	NA	TRBJ1-4	CASRPGSGETEKLFF	TGTGCCAGCAGACCAGGGTCTGGGGAGACCGAAAAACTGTTTTTT
TRBV3-1	NA	NA	TRBJ1-2	CASSQDRRSLNYGYTF	TGTGCCAGCAGCCAAGATCGGCGCAGCCTTAACTATGGCTACACCTTC
TRBV4-3	NA	TRBD2	TRBJ2-1	CASSQDLRAGVYEQFF	TGCGCCAGCAGCCAAGATTTGCGAGCGGGAGTCTATGAGCAGTTCTTC
TRBV6-5	NA	TRBD1	TRBJ2-7	CASTRTGTGFEQYF	TGTGCCAGCACAAGGACCGGGACAGGCTTCGAGCAGTACTTC
TRBV20-1	few	NA	TRBJ2-5	CSASAQTQYF	TGCAGTGCTAGCGCTCAGACCCAGTACTTC
TRBV5-5	few	TRBD2	TRBJ2-3	CASSPAGGGLDTQYF	TGTGCCAGCAGCCCAGCGGGGGGGGGTCTAGATACGCAGTATTTT
TRBV20-1	NA	NA	TRBJ2-7	CSAARDGAYEQYF	TGCAGTGCTGCCCGGGACGGAGCCTACGAGCAGTACTTC
TRBV4-3	NA	NA	TRBJ2-7	CASSQARQGYEQYF	TGCGCCAGCAGCCAAGCTCGTCAGGGCTACGAGCAGTACTTC
TRBV4-2	few	TRBD2	TRBJ2-1	CASRTERLAVYNEQFF	TGTGCCAGCAGAACGGAGCGACTAGCGGTCTACAATGAGCAGTTCTTC
TRBV6-2/TRBV6-3	few	NA	TRBJ2-7	CTSRGPGQLYEQYF	TGTACCAGCAGGGGCCCGGGACAACTTTACGAGCAGTACTTC
TRBV3-1	NA	NA	TRBJ1-1	CASSEDGHEAFF	TGTGCCAGCAGCGAGGACGGACATGAAGCTTTCTTT
TRBV5-5	NA	NA	TRBJ1-5	CASSEEGIRQPQHF	TGTGCCAGCAGCGAGGAAGGGATCAGACAGCCCCAGCATTTT
TRBV7-2	NA	NA	TRBJ2-4	CASSSDWSAKNIQYF	TGTGCCAGCAGCTCGGACTGGTCAGCCAAAAACATTCAGTACTTC
TRBV4-3	few	NA	TRBJ2-7	CASSQWVTYGQYF	TGCGCCAGCAGCCAATGGGTAACCTACGGGCAGTACTTC
TRBV20-1	few	TRBD2	TRBJ2-7	CSARAGTSGSYEQYF	TGCAGTGCTAGAGCGGGGACTAGCGGGTCCTACGAGCAGTACTTC
TRBV7-2	NA	TRBD2	TRBJ2-7	CASSWTSGTPYEQYF	TGTGCCAGCAGCTGGACTAGCGGGACACCCTACGAGCAGTACTTC
TRBV12-3/TRBV12-4	NA	NA	TRBJ1-1	CASSLTWSTEAFF	TGTGCCAGCAGTTTAACCTGGAGCACTGAAGCTTTCTTT
TRBV5-1	NA	NA	TRBJ2-2	CASSLYLGTNTGELFF	TGCGCCAGCAGCTTGTACCTGGGAACGAACACCGGGGAGCTGTTTTTT
TRBV28	NA	TRBD2	TRBJ2-3	CASRRTSGRGDTQYF	TGTGCCAGCAGAAGGACTAGCGGACGTGGGGATACGCAGTATTTT
TRBV6-6	NA	NA	TRBJ1-4	CASSSSDSPNEKLFF	TGTGCCAGCAGTTCATCCGACAGCCCCAATGAAAAACTGTTTTTT
TRBV11-1	NA	TRBD2	TRBJ2-7	CASSKRGGSSYNEQYF	TGTGCCAGCAGTAAACGCGGGGGGAGCTCCTACAATGAGCAGTACTTC
TRBV4-1	NA	NA	TRBJ1-2	CASSQDSAPNYGYTF	TGCGCCAGCAGCCAAGATTCGGCCCCTAACTATGGCTACACCTTC
TRBV15	few	NA	TRBJ2-3	CATSRDLGVNTDTQYF	TGTGCCACCAGCAGAGATCTTGGGGTAAACACAGATACGCAGTATTTT